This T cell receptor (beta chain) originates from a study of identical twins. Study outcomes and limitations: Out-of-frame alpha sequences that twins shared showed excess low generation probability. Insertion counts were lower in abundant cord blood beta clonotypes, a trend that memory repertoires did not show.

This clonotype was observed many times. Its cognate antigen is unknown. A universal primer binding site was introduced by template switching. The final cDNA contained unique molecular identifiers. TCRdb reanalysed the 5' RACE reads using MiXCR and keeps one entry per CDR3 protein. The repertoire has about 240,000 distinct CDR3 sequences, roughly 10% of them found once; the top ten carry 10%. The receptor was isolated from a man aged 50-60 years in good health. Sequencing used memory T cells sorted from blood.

The DNA for the CDR3 is TGTGCCAGCAGGGGTGAGGAGACCCAGTACTTC. Its protein product is CASRGEETQYF. The chain uses TRBV4-2 and TRBJ2-5, with D unresolved. The CDR3 totals 11 residues. V lost 6 bases to trimming and J lost 5 bases, with 7 bases between them. Germline values: CDR1 LGHNA, CDR2 YNFKEQ.